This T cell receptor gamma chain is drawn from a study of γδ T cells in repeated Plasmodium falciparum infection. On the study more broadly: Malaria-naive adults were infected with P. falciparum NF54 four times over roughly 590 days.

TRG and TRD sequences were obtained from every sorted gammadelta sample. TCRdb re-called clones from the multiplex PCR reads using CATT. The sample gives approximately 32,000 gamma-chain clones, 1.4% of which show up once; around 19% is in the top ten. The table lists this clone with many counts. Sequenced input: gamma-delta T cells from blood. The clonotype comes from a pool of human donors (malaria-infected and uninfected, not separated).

The CDR3 bases are TGTGCCACCTGGGAATTCCCTCTTTATTATAAGAAACTCTTT. It codes for CATWEFPLYYKKLF. This chain links TRGV4 with TRGJ1 or TRGJ2. V gave up 4 bases and J gave up 3 bases; unmatched junction bases: 9. The length of the CDR3 is 14 residues. Germline values: CDR1 EGSTGY, CDR2 YDSYTSSV.